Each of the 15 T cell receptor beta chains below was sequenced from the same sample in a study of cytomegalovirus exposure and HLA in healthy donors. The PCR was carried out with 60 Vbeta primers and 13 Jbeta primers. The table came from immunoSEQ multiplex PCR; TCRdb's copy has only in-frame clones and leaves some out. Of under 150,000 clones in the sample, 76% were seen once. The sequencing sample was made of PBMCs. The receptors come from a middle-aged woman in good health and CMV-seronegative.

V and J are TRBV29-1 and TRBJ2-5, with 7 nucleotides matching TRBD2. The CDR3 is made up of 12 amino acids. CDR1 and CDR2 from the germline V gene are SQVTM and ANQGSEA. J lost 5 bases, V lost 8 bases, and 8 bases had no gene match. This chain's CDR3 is CSSAAGRETQYF. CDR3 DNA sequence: TGCAGCTCGGCAGCGGGAAGGGAGACCCAGTACTTC.

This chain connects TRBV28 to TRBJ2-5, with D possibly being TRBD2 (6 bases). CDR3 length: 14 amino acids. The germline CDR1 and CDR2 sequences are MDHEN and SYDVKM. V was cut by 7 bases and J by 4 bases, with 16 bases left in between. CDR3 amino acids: CASTQRRERETQYF. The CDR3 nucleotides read TGTGCCAGCACCCAGCGACGGGAGCGAGAGACCCAGTACTTC.

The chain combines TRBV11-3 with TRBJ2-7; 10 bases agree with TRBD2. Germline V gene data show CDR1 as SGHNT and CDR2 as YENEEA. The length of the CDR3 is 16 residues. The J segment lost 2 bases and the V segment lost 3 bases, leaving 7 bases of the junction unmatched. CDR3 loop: CASSFGASGGAYEQYF. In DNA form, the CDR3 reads TGTGCCAGCAGCTTTGGGGCTAGCGGGGGTGCCTACGAGCAGTACTTC.

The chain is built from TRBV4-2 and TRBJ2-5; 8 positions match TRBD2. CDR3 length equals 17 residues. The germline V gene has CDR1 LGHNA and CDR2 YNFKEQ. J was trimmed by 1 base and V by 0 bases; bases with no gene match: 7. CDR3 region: CASSQDRAGGSQETQYF. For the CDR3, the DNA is TGTGCCAGCAGCCAAGATAGGGCGGGGGGAAGCCAAGAGACCCAGTACTTC.

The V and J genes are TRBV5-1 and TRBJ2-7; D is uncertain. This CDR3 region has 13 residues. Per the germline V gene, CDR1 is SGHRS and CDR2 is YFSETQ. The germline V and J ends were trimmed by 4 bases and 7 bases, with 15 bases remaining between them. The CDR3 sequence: CASSENPAREQYF. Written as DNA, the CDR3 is TGCGCCAGCAGCGAGAACCCTGCCCGGGAGCAGTACTTC.

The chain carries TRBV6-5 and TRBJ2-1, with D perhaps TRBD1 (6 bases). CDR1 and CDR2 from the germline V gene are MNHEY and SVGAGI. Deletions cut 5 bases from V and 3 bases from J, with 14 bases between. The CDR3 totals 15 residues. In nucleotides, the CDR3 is TGTGCCAGCAGTCTCGTCGGACAGAGCTACAATGAGCAGTTCTTC. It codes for CASSLVGQSYNEQFF.

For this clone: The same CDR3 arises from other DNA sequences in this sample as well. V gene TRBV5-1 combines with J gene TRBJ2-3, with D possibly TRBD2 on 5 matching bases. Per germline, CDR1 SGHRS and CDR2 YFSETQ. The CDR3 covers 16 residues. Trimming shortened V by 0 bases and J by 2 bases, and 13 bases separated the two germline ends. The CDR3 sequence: CASSLAGGAFTDTQYF. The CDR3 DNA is TGCGCCAGCAGCTTGGCCGGAGGAGCTTTCACAGATACGCAGTATTTT.

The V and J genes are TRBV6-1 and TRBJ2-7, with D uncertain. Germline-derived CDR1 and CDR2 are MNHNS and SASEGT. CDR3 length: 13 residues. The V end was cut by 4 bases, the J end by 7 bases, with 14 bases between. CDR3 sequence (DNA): TGTGCCAGCAGTGGGCCCGAGGTACGTGAGCAGTACTTC. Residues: CASSGPEVREQYF.

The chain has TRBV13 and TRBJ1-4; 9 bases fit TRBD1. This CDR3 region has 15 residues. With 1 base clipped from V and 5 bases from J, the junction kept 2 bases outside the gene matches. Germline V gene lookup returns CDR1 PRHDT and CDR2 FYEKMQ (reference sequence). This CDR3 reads CASSLATGGNEKLFF. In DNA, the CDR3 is TGTGCCAGCAGCTTAGCTACAGGGGGCAATGAAAAACTGTTTTTT. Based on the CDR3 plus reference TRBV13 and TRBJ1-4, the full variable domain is AAGVIQSPRHLIKEKRETATLKCYPIPRHDTVYWYQQGPGQDPQFLISFYEKMQSDKGSIPDRFSAQQFSDYHSELNMSSLELGDSALYFCASSLATGGNEKLFFGSGTQLSVL.

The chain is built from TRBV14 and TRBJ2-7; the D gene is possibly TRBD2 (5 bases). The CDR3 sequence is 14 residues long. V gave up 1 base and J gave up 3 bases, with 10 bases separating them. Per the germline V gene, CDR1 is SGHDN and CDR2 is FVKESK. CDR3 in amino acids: CASSQVGSFYEQYF. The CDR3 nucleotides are TGTGCCAGCAGCCAAGTTGGGAGTTTCTACGAGCAGTACTTC. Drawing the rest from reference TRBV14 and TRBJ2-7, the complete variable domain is EAGVTQFPSHSVIEKGQTVTLRCDPISGHDNLYWYRRVMGKEIKFLLHFVKESKQDESGMPNNRFLAERTGGTYSTLKVQPAELEDSGVYFCASSQVGSFYEQYFGPGTRLTVT.

The CDR3, as DNA: TGTGCCAGCAGCTTTTTCCTAGGACTAAGTGCGACGAACACCGGGGAGCTGTTTTTT. It translates to CASSFFLGLSATNTGELFF. The chain recombines TRBV7-9 with TRBJ2-2, with D possibly TRBD2 on 6 matching bases. The CDR3 consists of 19 residues. The germline V gene encodes CDR1 SEHNR and CDR2 FQNEAQ (reference sequence). V gave up 3 bases and J gave up 0 bases, with 20 bases separating them.

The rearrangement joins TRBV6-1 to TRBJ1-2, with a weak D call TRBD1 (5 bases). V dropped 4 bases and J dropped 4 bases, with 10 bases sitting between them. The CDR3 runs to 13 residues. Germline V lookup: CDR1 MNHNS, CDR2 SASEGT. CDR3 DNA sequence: TGTGCCAGCAGTGTCATACAGGCCTATGGCTACACCTTC. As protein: CASSVIQAYGYTF.

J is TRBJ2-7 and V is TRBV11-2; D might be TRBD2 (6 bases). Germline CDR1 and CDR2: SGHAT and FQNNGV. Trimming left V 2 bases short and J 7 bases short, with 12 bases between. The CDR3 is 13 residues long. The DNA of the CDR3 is TGTGCCAGCAGCTTAATGGGGGGTGGAGAGCAGTACTTC. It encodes CASSLMGGGEQYF.

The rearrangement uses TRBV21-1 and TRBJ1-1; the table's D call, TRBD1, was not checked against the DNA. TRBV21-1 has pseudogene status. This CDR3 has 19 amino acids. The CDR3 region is CASSNPGLWGRRSRTEAFF. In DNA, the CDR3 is TGTGCCAGCAGCAACCCCGGGTTGTGGGGGCGAAGGTCTCGCACTGAAGCTTTCTTT.

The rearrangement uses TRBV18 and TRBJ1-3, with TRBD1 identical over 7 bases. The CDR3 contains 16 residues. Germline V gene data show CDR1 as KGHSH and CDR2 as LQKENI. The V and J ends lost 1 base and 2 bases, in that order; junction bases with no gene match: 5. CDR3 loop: CASSPLRDSAGNTIYF. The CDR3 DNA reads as TGTGCCAGCTCACCACTCCGGGACAGCGCTGGAAACACCATATATTTT.